One and the same sample provided the 5 T cell receptor beta chains below, sequenced in a study of OX40 agonist ivuxolimab in advanced cancers. TCRdb keeps only in-frame clones here, not all; method: immunoSEQ multiplex PCR. The table lists 65,000 to 95,000 clones, roughly 89% of them singletons. Sequencing used CD4+ or CD8+ T cells sorted from blood, obtained in a trial of the OX40 agonist ivuxolimab. The receptors shown here come from an adult with an advanced solid tumor such as melanoma, head and neck, liver or kidney cancer.

This clone was seen more than once but under ten times. V and J are TRBV9 and TRBJ2-2; TRBD1 or TRBD2 may be the D gene (5 bases each). Germline-derived CDR1 and CDR2 are SGDLS and YYNGEE. This CDR3 has 14 residues. V lost 0 bases, J lost 6 bases, and 9 bases lay in between. This chain's CDR3 is CASSVGVGAGELFF. CDR3 DNA sequence: TGTGCCAGCAGCGTAGGAGTGGGGGCCGGGGAGCTGTTTTTT.

This clone was counted a single time. This sample includes further DNA sequences coding for the same CDR3. The J gene is TRBJ1-2, the V gene TRBV19; D perhaps matches TRBD1 (5 bases). V lost 1 base and J lost 4, with 7 bases in between. The CDR3 consists of 13 residues. CDR1 is LNHDA and CDR2 is SQIVND in the germline V gene (reference sequence). CDR3: CASSIGRGYGYTF. Here the CDR3 DNA reads TGTGCCAGTAGTATAGGAAGGGGCTATGGCTACACCTTC. The variable domain in full, completed from reference TRBV19 and TRBJ1-2, reads DGGITQSPKYLFRKEGQNVTLSCEQNLNHDAMYWYRQDPGQGLRLIYYSQIVNDFQKGDIAEGYSVSREKKESFPLTVTSAQKNPTAFYLCASSIGRGYGYTFGSGTRLTVV.

Points on this clone: One junction end disagrees with the germline gene, perhaps due to a read error. The CDR3 sequence is CASSVVANTGELFF. The CDR3 coding sequence is TGTGCCAGCAGCGTAGTAGCGAATACCGGGGAGCTGTTTTTT. This chain connects TRBV9 to TRBJ2-2; TRBD2 is a possible D gene (5 bases). This CDR3 is built from 14 residues. The germline V gene encodes CDR1 SGDLS and CDR2 YYNGEE.

In nucleotides, the CDR3 is TGTGCCAGCAGTTATAGGCTGGGACAGCAGACCTACGAGCAGTACTTC. Translated, it gives CASSYRLGQQTYEQYF. The V gene is TRBV6-6, the J gene TRBJ2-7; 7 positions match TRBD1. Per germline, CDR1 MNHNY and CDR2 SVGAGI (reference sequence). The CDR3 is 16 amino acids. V lost 3 bases and J lost 2; bases outside the gene matches: 10.

This clone was recorded once. In DNA form, the CDR3 reads TGTGCCAGCAGCCCCAGTCGACTAGAGAGCACAGATACGCAGTATTTT. Residues: CASSPSRLESTDTQYF. The chain uses TRBV7-9 and TRBJ2-3; possibly TRBD2 for D (6 bases). V lost 5 bases to trimming and J lost 0 bases, with 15 bases between them. The CDR3 extends over 16 amino acids. The germline V gene has CDR1 SEHNR and CDR2 FQNEAQ (reference sequence).